Following are 15 T cell receptor beta chains from one sample sequenced in a study of beta chain features in type 1 diabetes. The sequenced template was cDNA made from the entire isolated RNA. Libraries were prepared by immunoSEQ multiplex PCR; TCRdb keeps only in-frame clonotypes and omits some of them. Among around 200,000 clones listed, 13% were seen once. The material sequenced was central memory CD4+ T cells from blood. The receptors stem from a woman between 18 and 29 years old in good health.

The chain joins TRBV19 to TRBJ2-1, with 7 bases lining up with TRBD1. CDR1 is LNHDA, CDR2 SQIVND, per germline (reference sequence). This CDR3 has 15 residues. The trim removed 3 bases at V and 0 bases at J, leaving 2 bases unmatched. CDR3 residues: CASSMDRSSYNEQFF. CDR3 bases: TGTGCCAGTAGTATGGACAGGAGCTCCTACAATGAGCAGTTCTTC. The full variable domain, in which reference TRBV19 and TRBJ2-1 provide the parts outside the CDR3, is DGGITQSPKYLFRKEGQNVTLSCEQNLNHDAMYWYRQDPGQGLRLIYYSQIVNDFQKGDIAEGYSVSREKKESFPLTVTSAQKNPTAFYLCASSMDRSSYNEQFFGPGTRLTVL.

The chain uses TRBV4-2 and TRBJ2-1; a weak D match, TRBD1 (5 bases). The ends were cut back, 5 bases at V and 0 bases at J, with 11 bases in the middle. The CDR3 runs to 15 residues. CDR1 is LGHNA and CDR2 is YNFKEQ in the germline V gene. The CDR3 sequence is CASSTRQSSYNEQFF. The CDR3 nucleotides are TGTGCCAGCAGCACCCGACAGAGCTCCTACAATGAGCAGTTCTTC.

This rearrangement joins TRBV6-1 to TRBJ2-7; TRBD2 aligns across 8 bases. The V gene's germline CDR1 is MNHNS and CDR2 SASEGT. CDR3 length: 15 amino acids. V lost 6 bases and J lost 2; bases outside the gene matches: 9. The DNA for the CDR3 is TGTGCCAGCAGCGAGAGCGGGGGCTCTGCCTACGAGCAGTACTTC. It encodes CASSESGGSAYEQYF.

The chain has TRBV7-8 and TRBJ2-3, with 10 positions matching TRBD2. This CDR3 region has 18 residues. CDR1 is SGHVS, CDR2 FQNEAQ, per germline. With 4 bases clipped from V and 2 bases from J, the junction kept 12 bases outside the gene matches. As DNA, the CDR3 is TGTGCCAGCAGCTACGGCCTGGCTAGCGGGGGACTCACAGATACGCAGTATTTT. Its translation is CASSYGLASGGLTDTQYF.

The sample holds many counts of this clone. The gene calls are TRBV29-1 and TRBJ2-1, with D possibly TRBD2 on 5 matching bases. The germline V gene has CDR1 SQVTM and CDR2 ANQGSEA. The V end was cut by 6 bases, the J end by 5 bases, with 14 bases between. The CDR3 is made up of 13 amino acids. The CDR3 here is CSVYSGGHNEQFF. In nucleotides, the CDR3 is TGCAGCGTATACAGCGGAGGTCACAATGAGCAGTTCTTC.

The chain employs TRBV2 and TRBJ1-1; 10 bases agree with TRBD1. This CDR3 contains 15 residues. Per the germline V gene, CDR1 is SNHLY and CDR2 is FYNNEI. Trimming at V came to 3 bases and at J to 1 base, leaving 2 bases not matched to a gene. CDR3: CASSERTGGNTEAFF. For the CDR3, the DNA is TGTGCCAGCAGTGAGAGGACAGGGGGGAACACTGAAGCTTTCTTT.

The chain uses TRBV28 and TRBJ2-3, with D possibly TRBD2 on 6 matching bases. There are 17 residues in the CDR3. Germline-derived CDR1 and CDR2 are MDHEN and SYDVKM. The ends were cut back, 1 base at V and 2 bases at J, with 16 bases in the middle. CDR3 loop: CASSLFAAGPDTDTQYF. The CDR3, as DNA: TGTGCCAGCAGTTTATTCGCTGCGGGGCCTGACACAGATACGCAGTATTTT.

This clone came up many times. The rearrangement links TRBV10-3 to TRBJ1-4; D is perhaps TRBD1 (5 bases). The CDR3 is 14 residues long. The V and J ends lost 10 bases and 2 bases respectively, with 14 bases between them. The germline gives CDR1 ENHRY, CDR2 SYGVKD. The CDR3 loop reads CATHPGLTNEKLFF. The CDR3 nucleotides are TGTGCCACCCACCCGGGACTGACTAATGAAAAACTGTTTTTT.

The chain recombines TRBV6-6 with TRBJ2-7; 7 bases match TRBD2. This CDR3 region has 13 residues. V dropped 6 bases and J dropped 1; count of bases not matched to a gene: 3. In germline, CDR1 is MNHNY, CDR2 SVGAGI (reference sequence). In DNA form, the CDR3 reads TGTGCCAGCAGCCCACTAGCGTCCTACGAGCAGTACTTC. It yields the protein CASSPLASYEQYF.

This clone came up a few times. Other DNA sequences of this sample code for an identical CDR3. The chain combines TRBV7-9 with TRBJ2-6; 7 bases line up with TRBD1. The CDR3 is made up of 15 amino acids. Germline V gene sequence: CDR1 SEHNR, CDR2 FQNEAQ (reference sequence). V lost 5 bases and J lost 1; bases outside the gene matches: 2. The CDR3 loop is CASSPGGSGANVLTF. CDR3 in DNA: TGTGCCAGCAGCCCAGGGGGTTCTGGGGCCAACGTCCTGACTTTC.

This chain uses TRBV15 with TRBJ2-3; 9 positions match TRBD1. Germline CDR1 is LNHNV and CDR2 is YYDKDF (reference sequence). This CDR3 contains 15 residues. V shed 4 bases, J shed 3 bases, and the junction held 5 bases outside the gene matches. The chain's CDR3 is CATSTGTGRTDTQYF. For the CDR3, the DNA is TGTGCCACCAGCACCGGGACAGGGAGGACAGATACGCAGTATTTT.

The rearrangement links TRBV4-1 to TRBJ2-7; TRBD2 agrees at 11 bases. Trimming cost V 1 base and J 4 bases; bases outside gene matches: 3. The CDR3 has 15 amino acids. Germline V lookup: CDR1 MGHRA, CDR2 YSYEKL. CDR3 DNA sequence: TGCGCCAGCAGCCAAGCCTGGACTAGCGGGTACGAGCAGTACTTC. Translating gives CASSQAWTSGYEQYF.

CDR3 sequence: CASTKSSGRTKQFF. As DNA, the CDR3 is TGTGCCAGCACCAAATCTAGCGGGAGGACCAAGCAGTTCTTC. This chain joins TRBV28 and TRBJ2-1, with TRBD2 identical over 11 bases. Germline CDR1 and CDR2: MDHEN and SYDVKM. CDR3 size: 14 residues. The V gene end was trimmed by 7 bases and the J gene end by 11 bases; junction bases not matched to a gene: 10. The variable domain in full, completed from reference TRBV28 and TRBJ2-1, reads DVKVTQSSRYLVKRTGEKVFLECVQDMDHENMFWYRQDPGLGLRLIYFSYDVKMKEKGDIPEGYSVSREKKERFSLILESASTNQTSMYLCASTKSSGRTKQFFGPGTRLTVL.

The chain joins TRBV6-5 to TRBJ1-5, with 7 bases aligning to TRBD1. The CDR3 is 14 amino acids. Looked up from germline, CDR1 is MNHEY and CDR2 is SVGAGI. The ends lost 5 bases at V and 5 bases at J; junction bases unmatched: 6. CDR3 amino acids: CASSPQGKDQPQHF. The CDR3 bases are TGTGCCAGCAGTCCACAGGGGAAAGATCAGCCCCAGCATTTT.

This clone showed up just a few times. The chain combines TRBV19 with TRBJ1-5; the D is unclear. Germline V CDR1 and CDR2: LNHDA, SQIVND (reference sequence). The CDR3 spans 13 residues. V lost 4 bases, J lost 3 bases, and 7 bases lay in between. CDR3: CASSTQVNQPQHF. As DNA, the CDR3 is TGTGCCAGTAGTACCCAGGTCAATCAGCCCCAGCATTTT.